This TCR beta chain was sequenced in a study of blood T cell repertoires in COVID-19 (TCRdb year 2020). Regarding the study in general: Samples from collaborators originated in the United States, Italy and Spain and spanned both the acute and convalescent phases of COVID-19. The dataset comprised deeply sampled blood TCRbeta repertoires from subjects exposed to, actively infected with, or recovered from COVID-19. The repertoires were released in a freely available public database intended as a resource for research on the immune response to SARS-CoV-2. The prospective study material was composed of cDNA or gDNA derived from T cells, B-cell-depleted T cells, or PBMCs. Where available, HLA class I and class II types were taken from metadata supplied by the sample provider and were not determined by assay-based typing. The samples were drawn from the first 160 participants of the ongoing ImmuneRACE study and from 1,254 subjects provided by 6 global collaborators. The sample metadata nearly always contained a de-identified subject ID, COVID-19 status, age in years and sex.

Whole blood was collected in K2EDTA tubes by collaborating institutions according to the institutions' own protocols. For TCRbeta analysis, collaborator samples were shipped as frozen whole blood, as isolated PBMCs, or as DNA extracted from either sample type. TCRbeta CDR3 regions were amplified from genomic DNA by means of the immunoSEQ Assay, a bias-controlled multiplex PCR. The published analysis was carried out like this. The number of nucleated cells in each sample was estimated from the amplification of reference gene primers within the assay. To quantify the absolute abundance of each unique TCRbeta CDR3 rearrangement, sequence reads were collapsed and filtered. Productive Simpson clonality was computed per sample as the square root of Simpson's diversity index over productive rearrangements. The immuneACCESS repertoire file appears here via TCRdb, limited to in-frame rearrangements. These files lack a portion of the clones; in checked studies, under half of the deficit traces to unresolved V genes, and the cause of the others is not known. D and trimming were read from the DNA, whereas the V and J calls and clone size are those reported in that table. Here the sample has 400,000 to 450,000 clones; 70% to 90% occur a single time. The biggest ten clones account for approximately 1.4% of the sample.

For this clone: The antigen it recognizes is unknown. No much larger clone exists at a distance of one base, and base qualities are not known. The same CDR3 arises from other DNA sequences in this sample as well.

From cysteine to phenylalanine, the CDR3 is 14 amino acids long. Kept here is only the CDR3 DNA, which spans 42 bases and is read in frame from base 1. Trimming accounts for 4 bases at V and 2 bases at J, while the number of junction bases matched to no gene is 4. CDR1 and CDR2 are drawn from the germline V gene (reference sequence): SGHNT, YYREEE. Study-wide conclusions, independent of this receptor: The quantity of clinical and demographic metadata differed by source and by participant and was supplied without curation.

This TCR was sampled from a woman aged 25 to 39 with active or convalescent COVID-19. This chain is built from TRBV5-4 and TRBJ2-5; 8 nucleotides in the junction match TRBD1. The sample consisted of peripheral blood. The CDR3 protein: CASSPGQVQETQYF. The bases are TGTGCCAGCAGCCCGGGACAGGTGCAAGAGACCCAGTACTTC.